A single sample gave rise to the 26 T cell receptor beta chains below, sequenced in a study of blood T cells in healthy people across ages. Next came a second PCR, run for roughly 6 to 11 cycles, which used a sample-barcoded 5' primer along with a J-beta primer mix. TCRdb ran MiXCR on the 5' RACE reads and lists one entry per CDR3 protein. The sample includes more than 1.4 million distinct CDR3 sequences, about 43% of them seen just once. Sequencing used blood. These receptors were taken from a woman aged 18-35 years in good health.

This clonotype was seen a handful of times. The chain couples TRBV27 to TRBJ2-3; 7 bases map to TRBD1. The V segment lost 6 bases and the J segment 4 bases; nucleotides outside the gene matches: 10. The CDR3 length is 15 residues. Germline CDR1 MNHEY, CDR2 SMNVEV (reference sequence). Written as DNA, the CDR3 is TGTGCCAGCAGCCTCACAGGGGTCGGAGCAGATACGCAGTATTTT. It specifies CASSLTGVGADTQYF.

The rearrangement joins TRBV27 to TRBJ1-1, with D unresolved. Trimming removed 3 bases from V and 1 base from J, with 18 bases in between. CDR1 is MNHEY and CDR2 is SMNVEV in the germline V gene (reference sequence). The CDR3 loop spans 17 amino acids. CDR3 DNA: TGTGCCAGCAGTTTTATCCCGGGTGGGCGAACGAACACTGAAGCTTTCTTT. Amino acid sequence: CASSFIPGGRTNTEAFF.

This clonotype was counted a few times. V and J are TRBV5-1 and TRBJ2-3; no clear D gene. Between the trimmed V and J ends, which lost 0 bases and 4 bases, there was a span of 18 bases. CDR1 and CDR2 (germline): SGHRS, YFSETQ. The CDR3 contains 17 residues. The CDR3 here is CASSLDPYSSEADTQYF. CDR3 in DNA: TGCGCCAGCAGCTTGGATCCCTACAGCTCCGAGGCAGATACGCAGTATTTT.

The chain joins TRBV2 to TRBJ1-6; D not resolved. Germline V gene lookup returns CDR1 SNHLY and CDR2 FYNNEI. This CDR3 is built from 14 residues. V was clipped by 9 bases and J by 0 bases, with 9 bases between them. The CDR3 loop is CARGPSSYNSPLHF. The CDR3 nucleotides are TGTGCCAGGGGTCCGAGCTCCTATAATTCACCCCTCCACTTT.

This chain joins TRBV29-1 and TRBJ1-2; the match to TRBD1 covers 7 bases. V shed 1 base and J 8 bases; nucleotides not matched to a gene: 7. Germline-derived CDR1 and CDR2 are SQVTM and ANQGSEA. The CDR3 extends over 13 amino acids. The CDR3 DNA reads TGCAGCGTTGAAGGGGAGGGGGCGCGAGGCTACACCTTC. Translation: CSVEGEGARGYTF.

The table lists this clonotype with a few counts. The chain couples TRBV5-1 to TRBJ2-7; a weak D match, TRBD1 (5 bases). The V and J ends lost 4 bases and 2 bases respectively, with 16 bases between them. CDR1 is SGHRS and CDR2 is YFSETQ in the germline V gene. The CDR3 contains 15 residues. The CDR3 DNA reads TGCGCCAGCAGCCTGACAGATCGGTACACCTACGAGCAGTACTTC. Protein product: CASSLTDRYTYEQYF.

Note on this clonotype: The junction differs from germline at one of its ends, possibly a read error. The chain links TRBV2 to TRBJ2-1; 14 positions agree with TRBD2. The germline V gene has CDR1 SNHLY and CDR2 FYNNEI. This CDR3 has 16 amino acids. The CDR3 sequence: CVSTYSTSGGVNEQFF. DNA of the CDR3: TGTGTCAGCACTTATTCGACTAGCGGGGGGGTCAATGAGCAGTTCTTC.

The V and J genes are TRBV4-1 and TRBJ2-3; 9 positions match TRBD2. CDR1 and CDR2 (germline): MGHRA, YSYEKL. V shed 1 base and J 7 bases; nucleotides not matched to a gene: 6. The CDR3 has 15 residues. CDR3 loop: CASSQVSGGRNTQYF. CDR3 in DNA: TGCGCCAGCAGCCAAGTTAGCGGGGGTAGGAATACGCAGTATTTT.

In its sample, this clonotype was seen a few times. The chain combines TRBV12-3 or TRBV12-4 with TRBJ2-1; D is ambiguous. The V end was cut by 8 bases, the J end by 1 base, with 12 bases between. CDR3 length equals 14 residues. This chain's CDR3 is CASLPQGSYNEQFF. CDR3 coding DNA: TGTGCCAGCCTTCCCCAAGGTTCCTACAATGAGCAGTTCTTC.

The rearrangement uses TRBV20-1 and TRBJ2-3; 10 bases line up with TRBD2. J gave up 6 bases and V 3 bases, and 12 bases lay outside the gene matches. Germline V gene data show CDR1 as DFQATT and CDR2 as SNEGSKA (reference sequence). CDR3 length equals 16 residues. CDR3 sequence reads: CSARGVAGGGSDTQYF. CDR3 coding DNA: TGCAGTGCTAGGGGGGTAGCGGGAGGAGGATCCGATACGCAGTATTTT.

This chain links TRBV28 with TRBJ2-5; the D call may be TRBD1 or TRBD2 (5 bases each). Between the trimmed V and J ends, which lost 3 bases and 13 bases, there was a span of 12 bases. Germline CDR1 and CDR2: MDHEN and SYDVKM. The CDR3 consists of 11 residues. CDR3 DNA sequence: TGTGCCAGCAGTTTGGAGGCAGGGAGGTACTTC. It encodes CASSLEAGRYF.

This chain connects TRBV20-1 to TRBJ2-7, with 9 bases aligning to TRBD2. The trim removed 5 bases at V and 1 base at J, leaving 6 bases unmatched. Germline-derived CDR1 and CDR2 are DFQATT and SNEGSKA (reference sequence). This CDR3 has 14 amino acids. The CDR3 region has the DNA TGCAGTGCTTTACGAGCGGGAGGATCCTACGAGCAGTACTTC. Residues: CSALRAGGSYEQYF.

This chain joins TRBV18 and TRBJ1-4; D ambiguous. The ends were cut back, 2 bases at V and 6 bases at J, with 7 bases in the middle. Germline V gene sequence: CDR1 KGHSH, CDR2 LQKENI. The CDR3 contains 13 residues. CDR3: CASSPIRDEKLFF. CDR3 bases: TGTGCCAGCTCACCAATACGGGATGAAAAACTGTTTTTT.

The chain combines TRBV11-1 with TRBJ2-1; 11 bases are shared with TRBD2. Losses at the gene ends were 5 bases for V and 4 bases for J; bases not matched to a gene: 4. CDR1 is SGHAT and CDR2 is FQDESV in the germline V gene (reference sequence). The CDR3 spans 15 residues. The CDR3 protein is CASSNSGRGYNEQFF. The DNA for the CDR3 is TGTGCCAGCAGCAATAGCGGGAGGGGATACAATGAGCAGTTCTTC.

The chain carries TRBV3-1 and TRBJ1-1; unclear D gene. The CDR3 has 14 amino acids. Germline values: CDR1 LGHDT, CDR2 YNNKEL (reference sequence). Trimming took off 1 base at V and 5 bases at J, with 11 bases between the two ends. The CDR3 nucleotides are TGTGCCAGCAGCCAAGCGGGGATAAGGACTGAAGCTTTCTTT. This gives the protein CASSQAGIRTEAFF.

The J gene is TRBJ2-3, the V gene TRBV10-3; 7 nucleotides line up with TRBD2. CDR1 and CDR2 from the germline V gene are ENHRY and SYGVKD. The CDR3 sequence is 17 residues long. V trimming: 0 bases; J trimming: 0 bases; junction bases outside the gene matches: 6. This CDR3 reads CAISESGAGTSTDTQYF. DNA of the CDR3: TGTGCCATCAGTGAGTCGGGAGCGGGAACTAGCACAGATACGCAGTATTTT.

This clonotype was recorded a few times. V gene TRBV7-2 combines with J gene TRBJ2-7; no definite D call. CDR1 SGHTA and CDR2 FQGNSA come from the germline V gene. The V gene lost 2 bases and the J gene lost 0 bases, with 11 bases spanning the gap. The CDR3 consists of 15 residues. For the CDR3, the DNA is TGTGCCAGCAGCTTATTCGTGGGCAGCTCCTACGAGCAGTACTTC. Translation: CASSLFVGSSYEQYF. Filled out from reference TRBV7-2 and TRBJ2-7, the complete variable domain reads GAGVSQSPSNKVTEKGKDVELRCDPISGHTALYWYRQSLGQGLEFLIYFQGNSAPDKSGLPSDRFSAERTGGSVSTLTIQRTQQEDSAVYLCASSLFVGSSYEQYFGPGTRLTVT.

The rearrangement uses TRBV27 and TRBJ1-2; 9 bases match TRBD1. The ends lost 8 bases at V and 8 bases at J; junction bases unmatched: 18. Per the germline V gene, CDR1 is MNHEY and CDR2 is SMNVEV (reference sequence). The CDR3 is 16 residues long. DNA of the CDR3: TGTGCCAGCCAATACACAGGGGGCGCCTATGAGGGCGGCTACACCTTC. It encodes CASQYTGGAYEGGYTF.

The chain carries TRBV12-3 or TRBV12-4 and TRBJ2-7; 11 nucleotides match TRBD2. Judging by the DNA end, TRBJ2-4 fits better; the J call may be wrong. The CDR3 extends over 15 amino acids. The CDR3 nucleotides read TGTGCCAGCAGTTTAGAAGGGACTAGCGGAAACATTCAGTACTTC. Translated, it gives CASSLEGTSGNIQYF.

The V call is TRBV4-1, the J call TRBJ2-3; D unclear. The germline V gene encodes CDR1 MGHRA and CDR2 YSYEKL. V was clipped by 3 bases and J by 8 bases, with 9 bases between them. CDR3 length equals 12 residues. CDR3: CASSQHEGTQYF. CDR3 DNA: TGCGCCAGCAGCCAGCACGAAGGTACGCAGTATTTT.

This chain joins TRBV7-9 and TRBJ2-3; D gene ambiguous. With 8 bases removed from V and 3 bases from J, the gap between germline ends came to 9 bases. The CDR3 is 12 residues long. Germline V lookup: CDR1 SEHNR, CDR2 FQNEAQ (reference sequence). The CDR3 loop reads CASPTPTDTQYF. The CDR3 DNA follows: TGTGCCAGCCCCACCCCAACAGATACGCAGTATTTT.

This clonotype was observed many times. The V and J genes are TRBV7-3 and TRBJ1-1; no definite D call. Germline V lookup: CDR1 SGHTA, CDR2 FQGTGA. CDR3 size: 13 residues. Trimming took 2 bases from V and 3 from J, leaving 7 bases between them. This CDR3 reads CASSLLGYTEAFF. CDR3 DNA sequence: TGTGCCAGCAGCTTACTGGGGTACACTGAAGCTTTCTTT.

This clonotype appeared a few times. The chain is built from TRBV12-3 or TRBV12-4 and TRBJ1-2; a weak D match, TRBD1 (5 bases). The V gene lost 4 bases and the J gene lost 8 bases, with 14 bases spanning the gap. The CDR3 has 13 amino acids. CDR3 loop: CASSWGGADGYTF. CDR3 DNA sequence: TGTGCCAGCAGTTGGGGAGGGGCCGACGGCTACACCTTC.

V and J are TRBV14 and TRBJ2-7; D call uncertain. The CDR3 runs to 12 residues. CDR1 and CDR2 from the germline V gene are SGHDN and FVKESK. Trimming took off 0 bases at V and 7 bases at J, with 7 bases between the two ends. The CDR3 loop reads CASSQEVKEQYF. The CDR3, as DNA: TGTGCCAGCAGCCAAGAGGTTAAGGAGCAGTACTTC.

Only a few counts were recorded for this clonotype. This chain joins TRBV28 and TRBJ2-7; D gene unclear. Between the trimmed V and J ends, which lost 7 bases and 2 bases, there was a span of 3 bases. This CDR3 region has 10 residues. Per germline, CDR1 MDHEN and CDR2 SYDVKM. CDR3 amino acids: CASIPYEQYF. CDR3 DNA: TGTGCCAGCATTCCCTACGAGCAGTACTTC.

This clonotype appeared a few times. The CDR3 loop reads CATSAQGAYEQYF. CDR3 DNA sequence: TGTGCCACCTCGGCCCAGGGGGCGTACGAGCAGTACTTC. This sequence joins TRBV27 and TRBJ2-7; 8 bases are shared with TRBD1. Germline V gene data show CDR1 as MNHEY and CDR2 as SMNVEV (reference sequence). The CDR3 spans 13 residues. V lost 10 bases to trimming and J lost 4 bases; unmatched junction nucleotides: 9.